This TCR beta chain was observed in a study of CD8 T cells in Susac syndrome. General observations from the study: The study found that Susac CD8+ clonal expansion peaked in TEMRA cells and active patients.

An input of about 0.5 to 1 ug of RNA was subjected to reverse transcription using random hexamers. It was immunoSEQ multiplex PCR that amplified TCR beta CDR3 across 54 Vbeta and 13 Jbeta. One entry per CDR3 protein results from TCRdb running MiXCR on the immunoSEQ multiplex PCR reads. The sample lists tens of thousands of distinct CDR3 sequences, 95% to 96% occurring once. Concerning this clonotype: Antigen unknown.

The germline V gene encodes CDR1 LNHNV and CDR2 YYDKDF (reference sequence). The CDR3 sequence is 14 residues long. V was clipped by 4 bases and J by 5 bases; unmatched bases: 4. What was sequenced was CD8+ T cells from PBMCs. The TCR was taken from a human donor with Susac syndrome. J is TRBJ1-5 and V is TRBV15, with 8 bases aligning to TRBD1. Written as DNA, the CDR3 is TGTGCCACCAGCACCAGGGGGCAGGATCAGCCCCAGCATTTT. This translates into CATSTRGQDQPQHF.